This is a list of T cell receptor beta chains from one sample in a study of blood T cell repertoires in COVID-19. The assay was immunoSEQ multiplex PCR, and TCRdb's table has in-frame clones only and misses some. Among some 260,000 clones listed, around 80% were seen once. Source material: PBMCs or T cells enriched from blood (not recorded which). All receptors come from a man aged 25-40 years with acute COVID-19. The CDR3 runs from the conserved cysteine through the conserved F or W. Each record gives: clone size, V gene, D gene, J gene, CDR3 DNA, CDR3 protein. The D gene is left open where the match is weak. Clone size is shown for a subset of rows, as once, few, many or a class of expanded clone.

abundance: .
v_gene: TRBV5-5
d_gene: .
j_gene: TRBJ1-1
CDR3nt: TGTGCCAGCAGCTACCCATTCCGGGAAGCCTTCTTT
CDR3aa: CASSYPFREAFF

abundance: .
v_gene: TRBV2
d_gene: .
j_gene: TRBJ1-5
CDR3nt: TGTGCCAGCAGTGAGGCCCCCTTGAGGGACACCAATCAGCCCCAGCATTTT
CDR3aa: CASSEAPLRDTNQPQHF

abundance: .
v_gene: TRBV5-6
d_gene: TRBD1
j_gene: TRBJ2-2
CDR3nt: TGTGCCAGCAGCAGGGACAGGGCCGTCGGGGAGCTGTTTTTT
CDR3aa: CASSRDRAVGELFF

abundance: .
v_gene: TRBV7-9
d_gene: TRBD1
j_gene: TRBJ1-1
CDR3nt: TGTGCCAGCAGCTTTAGGGGACAGGGCTCTGAAGCTTTCTTT
CDR3aa: CASSFRGQGSEAFF

abundance: .
v_gene: TRBV25-1
d_gene: TRBD1
j_gene: TRBJ2-2
CDR3nt: TGTGCCAGCAGTGAATTAGGAAGGGGACAGGGTTACACCGGGGAGCTGTTTTTT
CDR3aa: CASSELGRGQGYTGELFF

abundance: few
v_gene: TRBV5-4
d_gene: .
j_gene: TRBJ1-3
CDR3nt: TGTGCCAGCAGCTTGCTAGCAGGAAACACCATATATTTT
CDR3aa: CASSLLAGNTIYF

abundance: .
v_gene: TRBV19
d_gene: .
j_gene: TRBJ1-1
CDR3nt: TGTGCCAGTAGTAGGACGCAACAGGGTTCGGGCACTGAAGCTTTCTTT
CDR3aa: CASSRTQQGSGTEAFF

abundance: few
v_gene: TRBV18
d_gene: .
j_gene: TRBJ1-1
CDR3nt: TGTGCCAGCTCACCATTTGAGTCGGGTCACACTGAAGCTTTCTTT
CDR3aa: CASSPFESGHTEAFF

abundance: .
v_gene: TRBV9
d_gene: TRBD2
j_gene: TRBJ2-5
CDR3nt: TGTGCCAGCAGCCTAAGCGGGAGGGCCAGTGAGACCCAGTACTTC
CDR3aa: CASSLSGRASETQYF

abundance: once
v_gene: TRBV11-3
d_gene: .
j_gene: TRBJ2-3
CDR3nt: TGTGCCAGCAGCTTAAGGGCTAGCGCCCCCCCAGATACGCAGTATTTT
CDR3aa: CASSLRASAPPDTQYF

abundance: once
v_gene: TRBV14
d_gene: .
j_gene: TRBJ1-6
CDR3nt: TGTGCCAGCAGCCAACTCACAGGGAATAATTCACCCCTCCACTTT
CDR3aa: CASSQLTGNNSPLHF

abundance: .
v_gene: TRBV6-4
d_gene: TRBD2
j_gene: TRBJ2-1
CDR3nt: TGTGCCAGCAGTCCTACCGGGACTAGTTTCACTGAGCAGTTCTTC
CDR3aa: CASSPTGTSFTEQFF

abundance: .
v_gene: TRBV9
d_gene: TRBD1
j_gene: TRBJ1-1
CDR3nt: TGTGCCAGCAGCGCCCACAGGGGTACTGAAGCTTTCTTT
CDR3aa: CASSAHRGTEAFF

abundance: .
v_gene: TRBV12-3/TRBV12-4
d_gene: TRBD1
j_gene: TRBJ2-1
CDR3nt: TGTGCCAGCAGTTTAGGGGGACAGGGGTTCTTC
CDR3aa: CASSLGGQGFF

abundance: .
v_gene: TRBV6-6
d_gene: .
j_gene: TRBJ1-5
CDR3nt: TGTGCCAGCAGTATTGACGGGACCCAGCATTTT
CDR3aa: CASSIDGTQHF

abundance: few
v_gene: TRBV11-3
d_gene: TRBD1
j_gene: TRBJ2-2
CDR3nt: TGTGCCAGCAGATACGGGACAGCGAACACCGGGGAGCTGTTTTTT
CDR3aa: CASRYGTANTGELFF

abundance: .
v_gene: TRBV5-1
d_gene: .
j_gene: TRBJ1-1
CDR3nt: TGCGCCAGCAGCCCCGAACAGACAATGAACACTGAAGCTTTCTTT
CDR3aa: CASSPEQTMNTEAFF

abundance: .
v_gene: TRBV27
d_gene: TRBD1
j_gene: TRBJ1-1
CDR3nt: TGTGCCAGCAAACCGACAGGGGGGGGTCCGGCATCCACTGAAGCTTTCTTT
CDR3aa: CASKPTGGGPASTEAFF

abundance: once
v_gene: TRBV7-9
d_gene: .
j_gene: TRBJ2-5
CDR3nt: TGTGCCAGCAGCTTAAGGGAGCCCAAGGAGACCCAGTACTTC
CDR3aa: CASSLREPKETQYF